This T cell receptor beta chain was recorded in a study of Graves' ophthalmopathy and Graves' hyperthyroidism. Many counts were recorded for this clonotype. The CDR3 spans 14 residues. From germline, CDR1 is LNHDA and CDR2 SQIVND (reference sequence). The V gene lost 3 bases and the J gene lost 2 bases, with 8 bases spanning the gap. Scientists amplified the TCR beta CDR3 regions from RNA transcripts. An opening RT-PCR round employed HTBI primers and preceded a second-round multiplex PCR. TCRdb processed the multiplex PCR reads anew with MiXCR; each CDR3 protein has one entry. The sample includes a few hundred thousand distinct CDR3 sequences, over 20% of them seen just once.

The sequencing sample was made of peripheral blood. The J gene is TRBJ2-4, the V gene TRBV19; tentative D call: TRBD1 (6 bases). This TCR was sampled from a woman between 18 and 29 years old with stable Graves' hyperthyroidism. The CDR3 sequence is CASSIGQTKNIQYF. The CDR3 nucleotides are TGTGCCAGTAGTATCGGACAGACCAAAAACATTCAGTACTTC.